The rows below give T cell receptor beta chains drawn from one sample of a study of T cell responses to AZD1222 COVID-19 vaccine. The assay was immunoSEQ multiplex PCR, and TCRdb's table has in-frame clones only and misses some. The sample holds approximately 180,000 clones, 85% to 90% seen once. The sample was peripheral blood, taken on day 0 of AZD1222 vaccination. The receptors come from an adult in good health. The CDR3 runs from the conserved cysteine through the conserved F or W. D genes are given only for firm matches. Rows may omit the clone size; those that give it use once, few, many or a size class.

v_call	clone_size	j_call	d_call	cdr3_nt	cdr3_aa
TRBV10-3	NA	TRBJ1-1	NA	TGTGCCATCAGTGAGAGTTGGAACACTGAAGCTTTCTTT	CAISESWNTEAFF
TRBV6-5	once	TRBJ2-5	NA	TGTGCCAGCAGTCCCGTTAGGGGCGTACAAGAGACCCAGTACTTC	CASSPVRGVQETQYF
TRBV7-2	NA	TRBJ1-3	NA	TGTGCCAGCAGCTCACCGTTTCGTAGCTCTGGAAACACCATATATTTT	CASSSPFRSSGNTIYF
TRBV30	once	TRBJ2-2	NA	TGTGCCTGGAGTACAGAACTAGGGCTCGGGGAGCTGTTTTTT	CAWSTELGLGELFF
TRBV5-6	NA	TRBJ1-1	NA	TGTGCCAGCAGCTTACAGGGTGCGAACACTGAAGCTTTCTTT	CASSLQGANTEAFF
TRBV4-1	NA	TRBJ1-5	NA	TGCGCCAGCAGCCTCGGTAGTTCCTACGGCAATCAGCCCCAGCATTTT	CASSLGSSYGNQPQHF
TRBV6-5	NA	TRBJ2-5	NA	TGTGCCAGCAGTTACTCGACCGGGGGACGAGAGACCCAGTACTTC	CASSYSTGGRETQYF
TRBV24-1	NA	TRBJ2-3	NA	TGTGCCACCAGTGAGGGGGGACTCCGGGCGGGCCCAGATACGCAGTATTTT	CATSEGGLRAGPDTQYF
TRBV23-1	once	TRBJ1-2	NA	TGCGCCAGCAGTCAAAGGGCAGGGAGCGGCTACACCTTC	CASSQRAGSGYTF
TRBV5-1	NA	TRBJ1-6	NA	TGCGCCAGCAGCCAACACCCGGGGAGCGGGGCAATTCGGTCACCCCTCCACTTT	CASSQHPGSGAIRSPLHF
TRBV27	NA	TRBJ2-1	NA	TGTGCCAGCAGTTTCCGGGACCCACTCAATGAGCAGTTCTTC	CASSFRDPLNEQFF
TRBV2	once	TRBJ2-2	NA	TGTGCCAGCAGTGTGGGGGCGGCCACCGGGGAGCTGTTTTTT	CASSVGAATGELFF
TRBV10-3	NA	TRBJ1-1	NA	TGTGCCATCAGTCGGGACGCGGGCACTGAAGCTTTCTTT	CAISRDAGTEAFF
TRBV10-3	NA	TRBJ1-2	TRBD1	TGTGCCATCAGTCCGGGACAGGGCCGGGGCTACACCTTC	CAISPGQGRGYTF
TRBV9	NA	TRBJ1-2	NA	TGTGCCAGCAGCGTAGATTTGGTCAACTATGGCTACACCTTC	CASSVDLVNYGYTF
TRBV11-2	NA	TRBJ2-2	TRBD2	TGTGCCAGCAGCGGCGGGGCGGGAGCGACCACCGGGGAGCTGTTTTTT	CASSGGAGATTGELFF
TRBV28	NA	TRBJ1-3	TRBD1	TGTGCCAGCAGTTTGGGGCAGGGGGTTTCTGGAAACACCATATATTTT	CASSLGQGVSGNTIYF
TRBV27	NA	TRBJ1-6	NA	TGTGCCAGCAGTTTGGGCAGGGATTATAATTCACCCCTCCACTTT	CASSLGRDYNSPLHF
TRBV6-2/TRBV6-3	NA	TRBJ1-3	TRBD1	TGTGCCAGCAGTTCCTCGACAGGGTGGAACACCATATATTTT	CASSSSTGWNTIYF
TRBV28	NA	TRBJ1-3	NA	TGTGCCAGCAGTGCAGGCTCTGGAAACACCATATATTTT	CASSAGSGNTIYF
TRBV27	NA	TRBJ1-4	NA	TGTGCCAGCAGTTTAGGGAGGGGGGGCGAAAAACTGTTTTTT	CASSLGRGGEKLFF
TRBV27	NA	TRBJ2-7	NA	TGTGCCAGCAGTTTGGGCAGCGAAAGCTCCTACGAGCAGTACTTC	CASSLGSESSYEQYF
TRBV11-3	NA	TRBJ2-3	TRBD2	TGTGCCAGCAGCGGGGGACTAGCGGCGGTTCAGTATTTT	CASSGGLAAVQYF
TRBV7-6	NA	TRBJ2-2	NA	TGTGCCAGCAGCCTCCGGAACACCGGGGAGCTGTTTTTT	CASSLRNTGELFF
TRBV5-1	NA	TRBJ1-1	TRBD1	TGCGCCAGCAGCTTGGGGACAGGGGTGAACACTGAAGCTTTCTTT	CASSLGTGVNTEAFF
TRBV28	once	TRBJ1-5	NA	TGTGCCAGCAGTCTACAGGGAGGTCAGCCCCAGCATTTT	CASSLQGGQPQHF